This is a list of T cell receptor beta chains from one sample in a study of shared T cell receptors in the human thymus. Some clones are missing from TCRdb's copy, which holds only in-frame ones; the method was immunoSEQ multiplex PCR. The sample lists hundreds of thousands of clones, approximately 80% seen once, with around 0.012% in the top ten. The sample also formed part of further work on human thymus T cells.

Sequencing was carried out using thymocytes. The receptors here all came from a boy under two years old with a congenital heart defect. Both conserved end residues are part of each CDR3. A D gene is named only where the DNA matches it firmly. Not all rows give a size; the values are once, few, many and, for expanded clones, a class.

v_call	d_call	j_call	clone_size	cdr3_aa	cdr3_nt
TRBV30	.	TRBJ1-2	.	CAWSVQAGYTF	TGTGCCTGGAGTGTGCAGGCTGGCTACACCTTC
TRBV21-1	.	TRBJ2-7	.	CASTKNPYREAYEQYF	TGTGCCAGCACCAAAAACCCCTATAGGGAGGCCTACGAGCAGTACTTC
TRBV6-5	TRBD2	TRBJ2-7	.	CASSPAGESSYEQYF	TGTGCCAGCAGCCCAGCGGGAGAGAGCTCCTACGAGCAGTACTTC
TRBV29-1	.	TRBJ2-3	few	CSVEDTEAGSDTQYF	TGCAGCGTTGAAGATACGGAGGCAGGCTCAGATACGCAGTATTTT
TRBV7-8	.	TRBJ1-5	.	CASSSGPGVNQPQHF	TGTGCCAGCAGTTCGGGGCCGGGGGTCAATCAGCCCCAGCATTTT
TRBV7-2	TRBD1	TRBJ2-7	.	CASSSSRRQGEYYEQYF	TGTGCCAGCAGCTCATCCCGCCGACAGGGGGAATACTACGAGCAGTACTTC
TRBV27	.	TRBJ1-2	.	CASRPRVHYGYTF	TGTGCCAGCAGGCCCAGGGTACACTATGGCTACACCTTC
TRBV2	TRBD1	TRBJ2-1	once	CASPGRDRSYNEQFF	TGTGCCAGTCCGGGAAGGGACAGGAGCTACAATGAGCAGTTCTTC
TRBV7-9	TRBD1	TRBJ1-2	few	CASSLGGDRKNYGYTF	TGTGCCAGCAGCTTGGGGGGGGACAGGAAGAACTATGGCTACACCTTC
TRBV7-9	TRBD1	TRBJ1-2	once	CASSPRGGTGGENYGYTF	TGTGCCAGCAGCCCCCGGGGTGGGACAGGGGGCGAGAACTATGGCTACACCTTC
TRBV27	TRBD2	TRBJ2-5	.	CASSFRLAGTKETQYF	TGTGCCAGCAGTTTTCGGCTAGCGGGGACGAAAGAGACCCAGTACTTC
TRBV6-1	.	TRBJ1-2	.	CASSGSTGWVSNYGYTF	TGTGCCAGCAGTGGCTCGACGGGATGGGTATCTAACTATGGCTACACCTTC
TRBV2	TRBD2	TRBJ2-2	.	CASSESPSGRISGELFF	TGTGCCAGCAGTGAATCCCCTAGCGGGAGGATATCTGGGGAGCTGTTTTTT
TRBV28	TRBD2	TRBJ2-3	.	CASPASGSPTDTQYF	TGTGCCAGCCCCGCTAGCGGGAGTCCCACAGATACGCAGTATTTT
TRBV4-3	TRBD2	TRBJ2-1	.	CASSQHGTYGRPLANEQFF	TGCGCCAGCAGCCAGCACGGGACTTACGGGAGGCCCCTCGCCAATGAGCAGTTCTTC
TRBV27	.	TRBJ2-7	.	CASSLSLLPGPGEQYF	TGTGCCAGCAGTTTATCGCTGTTACCTGGTCCGGGGGAGCAGTACTTC
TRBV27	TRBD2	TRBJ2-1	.	CASSWSGSRDNEQFF	TGTGCCAGCAGTTGGAGCGGGAGTCGAGACAATGAGCAGTTCTTC
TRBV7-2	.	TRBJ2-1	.	CASSLTGDEQFF	TGTGCCAGCAGCTTAACCGGGGATGAGCAGTTCTTC
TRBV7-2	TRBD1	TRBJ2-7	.	CASSFRQGSSYEQYF	TGTGCCAGCAGCTTCCGACAGGGGAGCTCCTACGAGCAGTACTTC
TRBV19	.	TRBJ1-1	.	CASSETDEMNTEAFF	TGTGCCAGTAGCGAGACAGACGAGATGAACACTGAAGCTTTCTTT
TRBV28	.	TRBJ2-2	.	CASSSKQGNTGELFF	TGTGCCAGCAGTTCGAAACAGGGGAACACCGGGGAGCTGTTTTTT
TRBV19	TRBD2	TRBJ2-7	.	CASSPFRGGLAGPYEQYF	TGTGCCAGTAGTCCCTTCCGGGGGGGACTAGCGGGGCCCTACGAGCAGTACTTC
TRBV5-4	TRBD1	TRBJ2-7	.	CASSLGAGTAYEQYF	TGTGCCAGCAGCTTGGGCGCCGGGACAGCTTACGAGCAGTACTTC
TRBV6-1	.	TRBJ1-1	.	CASDSNTEAFF	TGTGCCAGCGACAGCAACACTGAAGCTTTCTTT
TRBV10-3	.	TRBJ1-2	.	CAISGGPRQNYGYTF	TGTGCCATCTCCGGGGGACCCAGACAGAACTATGGCTACACCTTC
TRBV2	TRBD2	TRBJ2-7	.	CASQAGEGTSDGYEQYF	TGTGCCAGCCAAGCAGGGGAGGGGACTAGCGATGGATACGAGCAGTACTTC